Here is one TCR beta chain with its context. Repertoires were generated with immunoSEQ multiplex PCR, while TCRdb's copy carries only in-frame clones and drops some. The sample shows under 600,000 clones, roughly four fifths of them seen only once. These data originate in a study of shared clonotypes between healthy human individuals. The length of the CDR3 is 15 residues. Germline V gives CDR1 SGHRS, CDR2 YFSETQ. Trimming cost V 4 bases and J 2 bases, with 14 bases left between them. The source material was PBMCs. The receptor's source is a woman between 35 and 50 years old in good health. Some clones in this sample may be carry-over from other donors' samples. V gene TRBV5-1 combines with J gene TRBJ2-3, with D perhaps being TRBD1 or TRBD2 (5 bases each). Here the CDR3 reads CASSPFGDPTDTQYF. CDR3 DNA sequence: TGCGCCAGCAGCCCCTTCGGGGACCCCACAGATACGCAGTATTTT.